A single sample is the source of the 29 T cell receptor beta chains below, sequenced in a study of blood T cells in healthy people across ages. Together with a sample-barcoded 5' primer, a J-beta primer mix was included in a second PCR lasting roughly 6 to 12 cycles. TCRdb reanalysed the 5' RACE reads using MiXCR and keeps one entry per CDR3 protein. The sample includes approximately 880,000 distinct CDR3 sequences, around 46% of them seen just once. Input material: blood. Source of these receptors: a man younger than 40 in good health.

The J gene is TRBJ2-1, the V gene TRBV24-1; weak D call: TRBD1 (5 bases). Germline CDR1 KGHDR, CDR2 SFDVKD. CDR3 size: 15 residues. V was shortened by 10 bases and J by 0 bases, with 15 bases between the two germline ends. CDR3 sequence reads: CATAGLGSSYNEQFF. For the CDR3, the DNA is TGTGCCACTGCAGGGTTAGGCAGCTCCTACAATGAGCAGTTCTTC.

This clonotype appeared a few times. The genes are TRBV11-2 and TRBJ2-7; 8 positions match TRBD1. The CDR3 runs 16 residues. The V and J ends lost 4 bases and 1 base, in that order; junction bases with no gene match: 9. CDR1 and CDR2 from the germline V gene are SGHAT and FQNNGV. The CDR3 reads CASSSQDRVPSYEQYF. CDR3 DNA: TGTGCCAGCAGCTCACAGGACAGGGTACCATCCTACGAGCAGTACTTC.

This clonotype has ten or more counts. The chain is built from TRBV5-1 and TRBJ2-3, with TRBD1 identical over 7 bases. Germline assignment: CDR1 SGHRS and CDR2 YFSETQ. CDR3 length: 15 amino acids. The V and J ends lost 4 bases and 4 bases, in that order; junction bases with no gene match: 9. The CDR3 region has the DNA TGCGCCAGCAGCCGAACAAACAGGGGAGCAGATACGCAGTATTTT. It specifies CASSRTNRGADTQYF.

This clonotype was seen ten or more times. V is TRBV12-3 or TRBV12-4 and J is TRBJ2-1, with unresolved D. The CDR3 has 11 amino acids. V lost 6 bases to trimming and J lost 8 bases, with 8 bases between them. As DNA, the CDR3 is TGTGCCAGCAGCGCGGAATATGAGCAGTTCTTC. Translated: CASSAEYEQFF.

As regards this clonotype: A clone one base away is much larger, so this may be a read error. The chain links TRBV7-9 to TRBJ1-1; D unresolved. CDR1 is SEHNR, CDR2 FQNEAQ, per germline (reference sequence). The CDR3 totals 10 residues. The V end lost 6 bases, the J end lost 3 bases, and 2 bases lay between the germline ends. The CDR3 DNA reads as TGTGCCAGCAGTCACACTGAAGCTTTCTTT. The encoded protein is CASSHTEAFF.

V gene TRBV4-1 combines with J gene TRBJ2-3, with no clear D. V lost 3 bases to trimming and J lost 3 bases, with 7 bases between them. The length of the CDR3 is 13 residues. CDR1 is MGHRA, CDR2 YSYEKL, per germline. CDR3 DNA: TGCGCCAGCAGCCAGACCGAAACAGATACGCAGTATTTT. This encodes CASSQTETDTQYF.

This chain links TRBV2 with TRBJ2-2; 8 bases map to TRBD2. The CDR3 sequence is 15 residues long. V lost 8 bases, J lost 3 bases, and 8 bases stayed unmatched. The germline V gene encodes CDR1 SNHLY and CDR2 FYNNEI. Here the CDR3 DNA reads TGTGCCAGCGCCCCGACAGCGGGGGACACCGGGGAGCTGTTTTTT. It codes for CASAPTAGDTGELFF.

The CDR3 protein is CASSQTVTADTQYF. The CDR3 DNA sequence: TGTGCCAGCAGTCAGACCGTCACGGCGGATACGCAGTATTTT. The rearrangement joins TRBV2 to TRBJ2-3; no firm D call. The V and J ends lost 5 bases and 6 bases respectively, with 15 bases between them. The germline V gene encodes CDR1 SNHLY and CDR2 FYNNEI. The CDR3 is made up of 14 amino acids. The full variable domain, with the rest looked up from reference TRBV2 and TRBJ2-3, is EPEVTQTPSHQVTQMGQEVILRCVPISNHLYFYWYRQILGQKVEFLVSFYNNEISEKSEIFDDQFSVERPDGSNFTLKIRSTKLEDSAMYFCASSQTVTADTQYFGPGTRLTVL.

This clonotype was seen many times. Being one base from a much bigger clone, this may be a read error. The chain uses TRBV29-1 and TRBJ1-5, with D maybe TRBD1 (5 bases). The CDR3 length is 13 residues. The germline V and J ends were trimmed by 4 bases and 7 bases, with 14 bases remaining between them. Germline CDR1 reads SQVTM; CDR2 reads ANQGSEA. The CDR3 sequence: CSVGRTGRQPQHF. The DNA for the CDR3 is TGCAGCGTTGGCCGCACGGGACGGCAGCCCCAGCATTTT.

V usage is TRBV6-2 or TRBV6-3 and J usage is TRBJ2-1, with D possibly being TRBD1 (7 bases). The CDR3 has 16 residues. Germline V lookup: CDR1 MNHEY, CDR2 SVGEGT. The germline V and J ends were trimmed by 6 bases and 3 bases, with 18 bases remaining between them. CDR3 residues: CASSTPRGVLYNEQFF. The CDR3 DNA reads TGTGCCAGCAGCACACCCAGGGGGGTTCTCTACAATGAGCAGTTCTTC.

In DNA form, the CDR3 reads TGTGCCAGCAGCCAATTAGGACAGGGGGCCTTCAGAGGCTACACCTTC. It is translated as CASSQLGQGAFRGYTF. The chain has TRBV14 and TRBJ1-2, with TRBD1 matching 11 bases. This CDR3 has 16 residues. The V segment lost 2 bases and the J segment 8 bases; nucleotides outside the gene matches: 10. Germline values: CDR1 SGHDN, CDR2 FVKESK.

V usage is TRBV7-9 and J usage is TRBJ1-4; D might be TRBD1 (5 bases). This CDR3 contains 14 residues. Germline assignment: CDR1 SEHNR and CDR2 FQNEAQ (reference sequence). V lost 6 bases and J lost 8, with 16 bases in between. CDR3: CASRSGTLGEKLFF. CDR3 sequence (DNA): TGTGCCAGCAGATCCGGGACTCTGGGGGAAAAACTGTTTTTT.

The chain is built from TRBV30 and TRBJ1-5, with D perhaps matching TRBD1 (5 bases). Trimming removed 4 bases from V and 1 base from J, with 11 bases in between. CDR3 length: 14 residues. Germline-derived CDR1 and CDR2 are GTSNPN and SVGIG (reference sequence). DNA of the CDR3: TGTGCCTGGAACCAGGGAGGCAGCAATCAGCCCCAGCATTTT. This codes for CAWNQGGSNQPQHF.

The chain couples TRBV5-1 to TRBJ2-6; 7 bases align to TRBD1. The junction had 7 bases not matched to a gene; V was cut back by 4 bases and J by 0 bases. The CDR3 has 17 amino acids. Germline loops: CDR1 SGHRS, CDR2 YFSETQ. CDR3 coding DNA: TGCGCCAGCAGCCCACGACAGGGAATCTCTGGGGCCAACGTCCTGACTTTC. It codes for CASSPRQGISGANVLTF.

This clonotype was observed a handful of times. The chain recombines TRBV29-1 with TRBJ1-1, with TRBD1 matching 9 bases. This CDR3 spans 13 amino acids. V shed 6 bases and J 5 bases; nucleotides not matched to a gene: 7. In germline, CDR1 is SQVTM, CDR2 ANQGSEA. CDR3 nucleotides: TGCAGCGTGATGGGACAGGGTGGAACTGAAGCTTTCTTT. It translates to CSVMGQGGTEAFF.

In this sample, this clonotype turned up a few times. The genes are TRBV14 and TRBJ2-5; 7 bases agree with TRBD2. CDR1 and CDR2 from the germline V gene are SGHDN and FVKESK. The junction had 2 bases not matched to a gene; V was cut back by 3 bases and J by 4 bases. The CDR3 contains 13 residues. The CDR3 DNA reads TGTGCCAGCAGCCACAGCGGGACAGAGACCCAGTACTTC. Translated: CASSHSGTETQYF.

The genes are TRBV20-1 and TRBJ2-7; D gene ambiguous. The CDR3 spans 14 residues. CDR1 and CDR2 from the germline V gene are DFQATT and SNEGSKA (reference sequence). V lost 0 bases and J lost 0, with 9 bases in between. DNA of the CDR3: TGCAGTGCTAGAGATTGGGCACGCTCCTACGAGCAGTACTTC. Translated: CSARDWARSYEQYF.

The rearrangement joins TRBV4-1 to TRBJ2-7; 9 nucleotides align to TRBD1. This CDR3 has 15 amino acids. The trim removed 4 bases at V and 3 bases at J, leaving 7 bases unmatched. In germline, CDR1 is MGHRA, CDR2 YSYEKL. The CDR3 sequence is CASSPDRDRDYEQYF. The DNA of the CDR3 is TGCGCCAGCAGCCCAGACCGGGACAGGGACTACGAGCAGTACTTC.

The rearrangement links TRBV7-9 to TRBJ2-6, with 7 bases aligning to TRBD2. The trim removed 0 bases at V and 0 bases at J, leaving 2 bases unmatched. The CDR3 loop spans 17 amino acids. Germline lookup yields CDR1 SEHNR and CDR2 FQNEAQ (reference sequence). The CDR3, as DNA: TGTGCCAGCAGCTTAGCGGCGGGAGTCTCTGGGGCCAACGTCCTGACTTTC. The encoded protein is CASSLAAGVSGANVLTF.

There are a few counts of this clonotype. The V and J genes are TRBV7-9 and TRBJ2-1; no clear D gene. Germline CDR1 SEHNR, CDR2 FQNEAQ (reference sequence). This CDR3 region has 12 residues. Trimming removed 4 bases from V and 9 bases from J, with 10 bases in between. The CDR3 loop reads CASSSALGEQFF. The CDR3 DNA reads TGTGCCAGCAGCTCGGCCTTGGGTGAGCAGTTCTTC.

The chain carries TRBV7-9 and TRBJ1-2; possibly TRBD1 for D (5 bases). This CDR3 region has 15 residues. Between the trimmed V and J ends, which lost 2 bases and 3 bases, there was a span of 13 bases. Germline CDR1 is SEHNR and CDR2 is FQNEAQ (reference sequence). The CDR3 DNA is TGTGCCAGCAGCTTATACGGGGGAGGGGACTATGGCTACACCTTC. As protein: CASSLYGGGDYGYTF.

The J gene is TRBJ2-5, the V gene TRBV7-9; TRBD2 matches 11 bases. The J call is uncertain, as TRBJ2-7 better fits the DNA end. Per germline, CDR1 SEHNR and CDR2 FQNEAQ (reference sequence). The CDR3 contains 15 residues. CDR3 in amino acids: CASSLLAGGPYEQYF. The CDR3 DNA reads as TGTGCCAGCAGCCTTCTAGCGGGGGGCCCCTACGAGCAGTACTTC.

V usage is TRBV30 and J usage is TRBJ2-1; a weak D match, TRBD2 (6 bases). This CDR3 contains 13 residues. The germline V and J ends were trimmed by 0 bases and 10 bases, with 13 bases remaining between them. CDR1 and CDR2 (germline): GTSNPN, SVGIG (reference sequence). The CDR3 here is CAWSVGGFREQFF. The CDR3 DNA is TGTGCCTGGAGTGTGGGAGGCTTTAGGGAGCAGTTCTTC.

The chain couples TRBV4-1 to TRBJ2-1; D not resolved. Trimming removed 0 bases from V and 9 bases from J, with 9 bases in between. Germline V CDR1 and CDR2: MGHRA, YSYEKL. The CDR3 runs to 13 residues. CDR3 in DNA: TGCGCCAGCAGCCAAGATCCGGCAGCTGAGCAGTTCTTC. Translating gives CASSQDPAAEQFF.

This clonotype has only a few counts. The chain carries TRBV12-3 or TRBV12-4 and TRBJ2-5; D is uncertain. The V gene lost 3 bases and the J gene lost 5 bases, with 16 bases spanning the gap. The CDR3 has 15 amino acids. The CDR3 DNA is TGTGCCAGCAGTTTTGGGCTAGGCCCTTCCGAGACCCAGTACTTC. Translating gives CASSFGLGPSETQYF.

The chain is built from TRBV10-3 and TRBJ2-2, with D tentatively TRBD2 (6 bases). The CDR3 consists of 15 residues. Between the trimmed V and J ends, which lost 7 bases and 5 bases, there was a span of 17 bases. CDR1 is ENHRY and CDR2 is SYGVKD in the germline V gene. For the CDR3, the DNA is TGTGCCATCAAGCTTCGCGGGGACCCGACCGGGGAGCTGTTTTTT. It translates to CAIKLRGDPTGELFF.

The V and J genes are TRBV20-1 and TRBJ1-6; possible D gene TRBD1, 5 bases. Trimming removed 6 bases at V and 9 bases at J, with 24 bases between. The germline gives CDR1 DFQATT, CDR2 SNEGSKA (reference sequence). CDR3 length: 16 amino acids. The CDR3 coding sequence is TGCAGTGCCACCCCACTTCGGGGCCCTATCGGTTCACCCCTCCACTTT. Residues: CSATPLRGPIGSPLHF.

CDR3 nucleotides: TGTGCCAGCAGTGAAGGGGTGGGCAACTATGGCTACACCTTC. This sequence encodes CASSEGVGNYGYTF. The V gene is TRBV6-1, the J gene TRBJ1-2; D is undetermined. V shed 1 base and J shed 2 bases, with 8 bases lying between them. The CDR3 consists of 14 residues. CDR1 MNHNS and CDR2 SASEGT come from the germline V gene.

The chain joins TRBV27 to TRBJ2-1; 10 bases fit TRBD1. The V gene end was trimmed by 4 bases and the J gene end by 0 bases; junction bases not matched to a gene: 3. The CDR3 consists of 16 residues. Germline loops: CDR1 MNHEY, CDR2 SMNVEV (reference sequence). CDR3 protein: CASSWGQGSSYNEQFF. The DNA for the CDR3 is TGTGCCAGCAGTTGGGGACAGGGGAGCTCCTACAATGAGCAGTTCTTC.